Sequencing of this T cell receptor (beta chain) was carried out in a study of blood T cell repertoires in COVID-19. Generated by immunoSEQ multiplex PCR, the TCRdb table keeps only in-frame clones and is missing some. The data show more than 45,000 clones, with 86% seen just once and about a tenth held by the top ten. This CDR3 region has 16 residues. Germline CDR1 SGHVS, CDR2 FQNEAQ. V lost 1 base, J lost 9 bases, and 10 bases stayed unmatched. The chain carries TRBV7-8 and TRBJ2-1, with 9 bases fitting TRBD2. This sequence was found in a human donor in a cohort sampled during active COVID-19. The sequenced sample was peripheral blood. CDR3 protein: CASSLGRAGGQSEQFF. DNA of the CDR3: TGTGCCAGCAGCTTAGGTCGGGCGGGGGGGCAGAGTGAGCAGTTCTTC.